A selection of T cell receptor beta chains follows, all from one sample in a study of T-cell reconstitution after alpha-beta-depleted transplantation in children. TCRdb fed the PCR reads into MiXCR, producing one record per CDR3 protein. Of approximately 520,000 distinct CDR3 sequences in the sample, approximately 32% were seen once. Sequenced material: PBMCs from the stem cell graft donor, taken from the stem cell graft. The receptor source for this set is a human donor who donated a stem cell graft to a child with aplastic anemia. CDR3s include the opening cysteine and the closing phenylalanine or tryptophan. D genes are given only for firm matches. Size is omitted from some rows. Given values are once, few, many or a class for expanded clones.

>TRBJ2-1|NA|TRBV29-1|NA
CSVGSWFNEQFF
TGCAGCGTTGGTAGTTGGTTCAATGAGCAGTTCTTC
>TRBJ2-1|TRBD1|TRBV18|NA
CASSPTGNNEQFF
TGTGCCAGCTCACCGACAGGGAACAATGAGCAGTTCTTC
>TRBJ2-2|TRBD2|TRBV6-5|NA
CASSYLLAGGRTGELFF
TGTGCCAGCAGTTACTTACTAGCGGGAGGTCGCACCGGGGAGCTGTTTTTT
>TRBJ1-2|NA|TRBV25-1|NA
CASSDISSSGSQTF
TGTGCCAGCAGTGATATTTCTTCTTCTGGCAGCCAGACCTTC
>TRBJ2-1|NA|TRBV1|few
CTSSQGPGQPGRSYNEQFF
TGCACCAGCAGCCAAGGTCCAGGACAACCCGGGAGGTCCTACAATGAGCAGTTCTTC
>TRBJ2-5|TRBD2|TRBV5-4|NA
CASSWGGRDQETQYF
TGTGCCAGCTCTTGGGGCGGGAGAGACCAAGAGACCCAGTACTTC
>TRBJ2-1|TRBD2|TRBV28|few
CASSAAGDDEQFF
TGTGCCAGCAGTGCAGCGGGAGACGATGAGCAGTTCTTC
>TRBJ2-1|TRBD1|TRBV7-7|NA
CASSEGTASYNEQFF
TGTGCCAGCAGCGAGGGGACAGCTTCCTACAATGAGCAGTTCTTC
>TRBJ1-2|TRBD1|TRBV7-2|NA
CASTTTGGVTYGYTF
TGTGCCAGTACCACGACAGGGGGCGTAACCTATGGCTACACCTTC
>TRBJ1-1|TRBD1|TRBV6-1|few
CASSQGAGAEAFF
TGTGCCAGCAGCCAGGGGGCTGGGGCTGAAGCTTTCTTT
>TRBJ1-6|NA|TRBV19|NA
CASSRGDYNSPLHF
TGTGCCAGTAGTCGAGGGGATTATAATTCACCCCTCCACTTT
>TRBJ2-1|TRBD2|TRBV18|NA
CASSPFGTSGSHEQFF
TGTGCCAGCTCACCTTTCGGCACTAGCGGGAGCCATGAGCAGTTCTTC
>TRBJ2-3|NA|TRBV30|NA
CAWITGNTDTQYF
TGTGCCTGGATAACAGGGAACACAGATACGCAGTATTTT
>TRBJ2-2|TRBD1|TRBV24-1|NA
CATSEPGTGSANTGELFF
TGTGCCACCAGTGAACCCGGGACAGGGAGCGCGAACACCGGGGAGCTGTTTTTT
>TRBJ1-2|NA|TRBV12-3/TRBV12-4|few
CASSLGGSGYGYTF
TGTGCCAGCAGTTTAGGAGGGTCGGGCTATGGCTACACCTTC
>TRBJ2-3|NA|TRBV28|NA
CASSGSPLTDTQYF
TGTGCCAGCAGTGGCAGTCCTCTCACAGATACGCAGTATTTT
>TRBJ1-2|NA|TRBV29-1|NA
CSVEEQGRGYTF
TGCAGCGTTGAAGAACAGGGAAGGGGCTACACCTTC
>TRBJ2-3|NA|TRBV7-2|few
CASSSPPGQRVDTQYF
TGTGCCAGCAGCTCCCCCCCAGGACAAAGAGTAGATACGCAGTATTTT
>TRBJ2-6|TRBD2|TRBV20-1|few
CSASVPAGGGSGANVLTF
TGCAGTGCTAGCGTGCCAGCGGGAGGGGGGTCTGGGGCCAACGTCCTGACTTTC
>TRBJ2-7|TRBD2|TRBV20-1|NA
CSATTTSALSSYEQYF
TGCAGTGCTACGACGACTAGCGCCTTAAGCTCCTACGAGCAGTACTTC
>TRBJ2-1|NA|TRBV20-1|NA
CSAPLSDSYNEQFF
TGCAGTGCCCCCCTTTCGGATTCCTACAATGAGCAGTTCTTC
>TRBJ1-2|NA|TRBV11-1|NA
CASSLASVSYGYTF
TGTGCCAGCAGCTTAGCTTCTGTCTCCTATGGCTACACCTTC
>TRBJ2-1|NA|TRBV12-3/TRBV12-4|few
CASRLVLHEQFF
TGTGCCAGCAGACTAGTTCTGCATGAGCAGTTCTTC
>TRBJ1-2|NA|TRBV30|NA
CAWSSGNRAHGYTF
TGTGCCTGGAGTTCAGGTAACAGGGCCCATGGCTACACCTTC
>TRBJ2-5|TRBD1|TRBV24-1|few
CATSERGGWETQYF
TGTGCCACCAGTGAAAGAGGGGGCTGGGAGACCCAGTACTTC
>TRBJ2-5|NA|TRBV5-1|few
CASSLRATGETQYF
TGCGCCAGCAGCCTACGGGCAACCGGGGAGACCCAGTACTTC
>TRBJ2-4|TRBD2|TRBV11-2|few
CASSLDSEFREGNIQYF
TGTGCCAGCAGCTTAGACTCTGAGTTTCGGGAGGGGAACATTCAGTACTTC
>TRBJ2-3|NA|TRBV5-1|NA
CASKPDGDTQYF
TGCGCCAGCAAACCCGACGGAGATACGCAGTATTTT
>TRBJ1-4|NA|TRBV12-3/TRBV12-4|few
CASGQWGGKANEKLFF
TGTGCCAGCGGCCAATGGGGGGGCAAAGCTAATGAAAAACTGTTTTTT
>TRBJ2-2|TRBD1|TRBV9|NA
CASSWTGDTGELFF
TGTGCCAGCAGCTGGACAGGCGACACCGGGGAGCTGTTTTTT
>TRBJ1-2|TRBD1|TRBV5-1|few
CASSPGQDGSYGYTF
TGCGCCAGCAGCCCGGGACAGGATGGGAGCTATGGCTACACCTTC
>TRBJ2-1|NA|TRBV3-1|few
CASSQDRPAAHSYNEQFF
TGTGCCAGCAGCCAAGACCGCCCGGCGGCACACTCCTACAATGAGCAGTTCTTC
>TRBJ2-5|NA|TRBV29-1|NA
CSGSIETQYF
TGCAGCGGATCGATTGAGACCCAGTACTTC
>TRBJ1-1|NA|TRBV5-1|NA
CASSNIRGDTEAFF
TGCGCCAGCAGCAATATAAGGGGGGACACTGAAGCTTTCTTT
>TRBJ1-4|NA|TRBV20-1|NA
CSVRSNEKLFF
TGCAGTGTCCGGTCTAATGAAAAACTGTTTTTT
>TRBJ1-6|NA|TRBV7-2|once
CASSPRLTPEINSPLHF
TGTGCCAGCAGCCCAAGACTTACACCGGAGATTAATTCACCCCTCCACTTC
>TRBJ1-5|NA|TRBV7-8|NA
CASSLAQNTREGQPQHF
TGTGCCAGCAGCTTAGCGCAGAACACCAGGGAGGGTCAGCCCCAGCATTTT
>TRBJ2-2|TRBD1|TRBV5-6|NA
CAGGTGNTGELFF
TGTGCCGGGGGGACAGGGAACACCGGGGAGCTGTTTTTT
>TRBJ1-2|NA|TRBV28|once
CASRYPGENYGYTF
TGTGCCAGCCGATACCCGGGAGAAAACTATGGCTACACCTTC
>TRBJ2-6|NA|TRBV27|few
CASSPSDKSGANVLTF
TGTGCCAGCAGTCCCTCGGACAAGTCTGGGGCCAACGTCCTGACTTTC
>TRBJ2-2|TRBD2|TRBV20-1|NA
CSARQGGRLNTGELFF
TGCAGTGCTAGACAGGGCGGGAGGCTCAACACCGGGGAGCTGTTTTTT
>TRBJ2-7|TRBD1|TRBV12-3/TRBV12-4|NA
CASSRTGEGYEQYF
TGTGCCAGCAGCCGGACAGGTGAGGGCTACGAGCAGTACTTC
>TRBJ1-4|NA|TRBV7-2|few
CASSPAGASNEKLFF
TGTGCCAGCAGCCCCGCGGGGGCGTCTAATGAAAAACTGTTTTTT
>TRBJ2-4|NA|TRBV20-1|NA
CSARRAPASAKNIQYF
TGCAGTGCTAGAAGGGCGCCAGCCTCAGCCAAAAACATTCAGTACTTC
>TRBJ2-7|NA|TRBV6-2/TRBV6-3|few
CASSWDFYEQYF
TGTGCCAGCAGTTGGGACTTTTACGAGCAGTACTTC
>TRBJ2-5|NA|TRBV7-9|NA
CASSPDGQETQYF
TGTGCCAGCAGCCCCGACGGCCAAGAGACCCAGTACTTC
>TRBJ2-7|TRBD1|TRBV7-8|NA
CASSADRGYEQYF
TGTGCCAGCAGCGCGGACAGGGGCTACGAGCAGTACTTC
>TRBJ2-3|NA|TRBV10-3|NA
CAISDSRATDTQYF
TGTGCCATCAGTGACTCCAGGGCAACAGATACGCAGTATTTT
>TRBJ2-1|TRBD2|TRBV20-1|few
CSASPSGDYNEQFF
TGCAGTGCTAGTCCTAGCGGGGATTACAATGAGCAGTTCTTC
>TRBJ1-1|NA|TRBV18|NA
CASSPLPDEAFF
TGTGCCAGCTCCCCATTGCCAGACGAAGCTTTCTTT
>TRBJ1-1|NA|TRBV12-3/TRBV12-4|NA
CASSLSSAGNTEAFF
TGTGCCAGCAGTTTGTCATCGGCAGGGAACACTGAAGCTTTCTTT
>TRBJ2-5|TRBD2|TRBV28|once
CASSSTSGTKETQYF
TGTGCCAGCAGTTCGACTAGCGGGACTAAAGAGACCCAGTACTTC
>TRBJ1-2|NA|TRBV7-2|NA
CASSREASYGYTF
TGTGCCAGCAGCAGGGAGGCTAGTTATGGCTACACCTTC
>TRBJ2-1|TRBD2|TRBV7-9|few
CASKGLAAGYNEQFF
TGTGCCAGCAAGGGACTAGCGGCCGGCTACAATGAGCAGTTCTTC
>TRBJ1-1|NA|TRBV7-2|NA
CASSLRGARGTEAFF
TGTGCCAGCAGCCTTCGGGGGGCTCGGGGGACTGAAGCTTTCTTT
>TRBJ1-4|NA|TRBV27|NA
CASSSTGGIEKLFF
TGTGCCAGCAGCTCCACGGGGGGCATTGAAAAACTGTTTTTT
>TRBJ1-5|TRBD1|TRBV28|NA
CASSLFTGTGENQPQHF
TGTGCCAGCAGCTTATTCACGGGGACAGGCGAAAATCAGCCCCAGCATTTT
>TRBJ2-7|TRBD2|TRBV10-3|NA
CAISDSTSASYEQYF
TGTGCCATCAGTGATTCAACTAGCGCCTCCTACGAGCAGTACTTC